What follows are 23 T cell receptor beta chains derived from one specimen sequenced in a study of cytotoxic CD8 clonotypes in ibrutinib-treated CLL. Assay: immunoSEQ multiplex PCR; the TCRdb copy retains only in-frame clones and omits some. Here the sample spans around 21,000 clones, around 68% being singletons. The specimen was PBMCs, collected before ibrutinib treatment. The receptors derive from a human donor with chronic lymphocytic leukemia.

The CDR3 nucleotides read TGCGCCAGCAATACAGGAACGGGCGCAGATACGCAGTATTTT. This gives the protein CASNTGTGADTQYF. The chain combines TRBV5-1 with TRBJ2-3, with D possibly matching TRBD1 (5 bases). Germline V gene lookup returns CDR1 SGHRS and CDR2 YFSETQ. This CDR3 has 14 amino acids. Deletions cut 6 bases from V and 4 bases from J, with 15 bases between.

The CDR3 is CSVGADRLNTGELFF. The DNA of the CDR3 is TGCAGCGTGGGAGCGGACAGGCTGAACACCGGGGAGCTGTTTTTT. The chain carries TRBV29-1 and TRBJ2-2; 7 bases are shared with TRBD1. Germline assignment: CDR1 SQVTM and CDR2 ANQGSEA. This CDR3 spans 15 amino acids. V shed 6 bases, J shed 1 base, and the junction held 8 bases outside the gene matches.

This clone was detected a few times. The rearrangement joins TRBV2 to TRBJ1-5; TRBD1 matches 8 bases. This CDR3 is 16 amino acids long. CDR1 is SNHLY, CDR2 FYNNEI, per germline. Losses at the gene ends were 3 bases for V and 2 bases for J; bases not matched to a gene: 6. CDR3 sequence (DNA): TGTGCCAGCAGTGAGCGACAGGGGTTTGGCAATCAGCCCCAGCATTTT. Its protein is CASSERQGFGNQPQHF.

This clone occurred once. V gene TRBV20-1 combines with J gene TRBJ2-7; D ambiguous. The CDR3 has 10 residues. Germline V CDR1 and CDR2: DFQATT, SNEGSKA (reference sequence). Deletions cut 4 bases from V and 5 bases from J, with 6 bases between. The chain's CDR3 is CSANRDEQYF. The CDR3 DNA sequence: TGCAGTGCTAACCGAGACGAGCAGTACTTC.

This chain links TRBV28 with TRBJ1-1; 10 bases are a match to TRBD1. Germline trimming cut 1 base from V and 5 bases from J; bases unmatched to any gene: 4. In germline, CDR1 is MDHEN, CDR2 SYDVKM. CDR3 length equals 15 residues. The chain's CDR3 is CASSLFGQGVTEAFF. CDR3 nucleotide sequence: TGTGCCAGCAGTTTATTCGGACAGGGGGTAACTGAAGCTTTCTTT.

Note on this clone: This sample also contains other DNA sequences that code for the same CDR3. V usage is TRBV5-1 and J usage is TRBJ1-5; D remains unclear. Germline-derived CDR1 and CDR2 are SGHRS and YFSETQ. The CDR3 contains 13 residues. The V end was cut by 0 bases, the J end by 4 bases, with 5 bases between. CDR3 nucleotides: TGCGCCAGCAGCTTGGCCGGGAATCAGCCCCAGCATTTT. Amino acids: CASSLAGNQPQHF.

This chain joins TRBV5-1 and TRBJ2-1; weak D call: TRBD2 (5 bases). This CDR3 region has 14 residues. Germline loops: CDR1 SGHRS, CDR2 YFSETQ. V was cut by 0 bases and J by 7 bases, with 11 bases left in between. CDR3 in amino acids: CASSLGGSLNEQFF. The CDR3 DNA reads as TGCGCCAGCAGCTTGGGAGGGAGTTTAAATGAGCAGTTCTTC.

V is TRBV19 and J is TRBJ2-2; D remains unclear. Trimming removed 6 bases at V and 3 bases at J, with 11 bases between. This CDR3 region has 14 residues. Germline CDR1 LNHDA, CDR2 SQIVND (reference sequence). The CDR3 bases are TGTGCCAGTAGCAACGGTTGGGACACCGGGGAGCTGTTTTTT. It codes for CASSNGWDTGELFF.

The chain combines TRBV7-6 with TRBJ2-2; unclear D gene. Trimming left V 5 bases short and J 4 bases short, with 5 bases between. The CDR3 totals 12 residues. Germline assignment: CDR1 SGHVS and CDR2 FNYEAQ. The CDR3 region is CASSPSTGELFF. CDR3 nucleotides: TGTGCCAGCAGCCCGAGCACCGGGGAGCTGTTTTTT.

The rearrangement joins TRBV6-7 to TRBJ2-3; 7 bases align to TRBD2. TRBV6-7 falls under the ORF class, with uncertain function. The CDR3 is 16 residues long. V shed 0 bases and J 1 base; nucleotides not matched to a gene: 4. The CDR3, as DNA: TGTGCCAGCAGTTACTCGTTGGCGGGAGGCACAGATACGCAGTATTTT. This gives the protein CASSYSLAGGTDTQYF.

The genes are TRBV5-4 and TRBJ2-3; 7 bases fit TRBD2. Germline lookup yields CDR1 SGHNT and CDR2 YYREEE (reference sequence). The CDR3 runs 15 residues. J gave up 6 bases and V 0 bases, and 7 bases lay outside the gene matches. The CDR3 spells CASSLDLAAGDTQYF. DNA of the CDR3: TGTGCCAGCAGCTTGGATCTAGCGGCAGGGGATACGCAGTATTTT. The full variable domain, its missing parts supplied by reference TRBV5-4 and TRBJ2-3, is ETGVTQSPTHLIKTRGQQVTLRCSSQSGHNTVSWYQQALGQGPQFIFQYYREEENGRGNFPPRFSGLQFPNYSSELNVNALELDDSALYLCASSLDLAAGDTQYFGPGTRLTVL.

The sample holds a few counts of this clone. The CDR3 nucleotides are TGTGCCAGCAGTTACTCGAGATCGGGACTCGCAGATACGCAGTATTTT. This sequence encodes CASSYSRSGLADTQYF. The chain is built from TRBV6-5 and TRBJ2-3, with a weak D call TRBD2 (6 bases). Trimming cost V 0 bases and J 4 bases, with 14 bases left between them. The CDR3 sequence is 16 residues long. Germline-derived CDR1 and CDR2 are MNHEY and SVGAGI.

The chain combines TRBV10-3 with TRBJ2-2; 10 positions agree with TRBD2. CDR1 and CDR2 from the germline V gene are ENHRY and SYGVKD. The CDR3 has 16 amino acids. V was pared by 0 bases and J by 6 bases, with 4 bases of the junction left unmatched. DNA for the CDR3: TGTGCCATCAGTGAGTCCCTAGCGGGAGCAGCCGGGGAGCTGTTTTTT. Translated: CAISESLAGAAGELFF.

The chain has TRBV30 and TRBJ2-1; the match to TRBD2 covers 8 bases. The CDR3 runs to 14 residues. The germline gives CDR1 GTSNPN, CDR2 SVGIG (reference sequence). Trimming at V came to 4 bases and at J to 4 bases, leaving 6 bases not matched to a gene. This CDR3 reads CAWNGRALYNEQFF. The CDR3, as DNA: TGTGCCTGGAACGGGAGGGCCTTGTACAATGAGCAGTTCTTC.

The chain links TRBV6-1 to TRBJ1-3, with a tentative D call TRBD1 (6 bases). The germline V gene encodes CDR1 MNHNS and CDR2 SASEGT. Trimming shortened V by 2 bases and J by 0 bases, and 8 bases separated the two germline ends. There are 15 residues in the CDR3. CDR3 sequence: CASSELQGSGNTIYF. The CDR3, as DNA: TGTGCCAGCAGTGAACTACAGGGCTCTGGAAACACCATATATTTT.

Points on this clone: At one end the junction does not follow the germline gene, possibly because of a read error. The chain recombines TRBV6-1 with TRBJ2-7, with 8 bases fitting TRBD1. Per the germline V gene, CDR1 is MNHNS and CDR2 is SASEGT. The CDR3 loop spans 15 amino acids. The CDR3 is CATSRGQGNSYEQYF. In DNA, the CDR3 is TGTGCCACCAGTCGAGGACAGGGCAACTCCTACGAGCAGTACTTC.

V is TRBV13 and J is TRBJ2-1, with 8 bases that match TRBD1. Trimming cost V 6 bases and J 5 bases; bases outside gene matches: 9. Germline V lookup: CDR1 PRHDT, CDR2 FYEKMQ (reference sequence). The CDR3 has 15 residues. The CDR3 bases are TGTGCCAGCAGTGATTACAGGGGGATGGACAATGAGCAGTTCTTC. Residues: CASSDYRGMDNEQFF.

This clone was detected only a few times. The chain has TRBV30 and TRBJ2-2, with D perhaps matching TRBD1 (6 bases). Trimming removed 0 bases at V and 2 bases at J, with 10 bases between. In germline, CDR1 is GTSNPN, CDR2 SVGIG (reference sequence). The CDR3 has 15 residues. The CDR3 protein is CAWSVGTRNTGELFF. The CDR3 DNA reads as TGTGCCTGGAGTGTAGGGACACGTAACACCGGGGAGCTGTTTTTT.

The chain carries TRBV28 and TRBJ2-3; D ambiguous. V lost 8 bases and J 6 bases, leaving 18 bases between the germline ends. Germline-derived CDR1 and CDR2 are MDHEN and SYDVKM. The CDR3 length is 14 residues. CDR3 nucleotides: TGTGCCAGCGAATCCTCAGTCCTTCGGGATACGCAGTATTTT. Its protein product is CASESSVLRDTQYF. Together with reference TRBV28 and TRBJ2-3, the CDR3 gives the full variable domain: DVKVTQSSRYLVKRTGEKVFLECVQDMDHENMFWYRQDPGLGLRLIYFSYDVKMKEKGDIPEGYSVSREKKERFSLILESASTNQTSMYLCASESSVLRDTQYFGPGTRLTVL.

The table lists this clone with a few counts. The V call is TRBV15, the J call TRBJ1-2; D ambiguous. CDR1 and CDR2 (germline): LNHNV, YYDKDF (reference sequence). This CDR3 is 14 amino acids long. V was trimmed by 5 bases and J by 7 bases, leaving 17 bases between them. The CDR3 nucleotides are TGTGCCACCAGCTTAGGTGGCGGTTCGCCTGGCTACACCTTC. Protein: CATSLGGGSPGYTF.

V is TRBV6-5 and J is TRBJ1-1; D is unclear. Trimming took off 6 bases at V and 5 bases at J, with 16 bases between the two ends. There are 14 residues in the CDR3. CDR1 MNHEY and CDR2 SVGAGI come from the germline V gene. CDR3 DNA: TGTGCCAGCAGCCTACAAGGTAGGGTGACTGAAGCTTTCTTT. Amino acids: CASSLQGRVTEAFF.

The table lists this clone with a few counts. The chain combines TRBV5-6 with TRBJ1-2; D unclear. The CDR3 spans 13 residues. The V gene's germline CDR1 is SGHDT and CDR2 YYEEEE. The ends were cut back, 2 bases at V and 8 bases at J, with 13 bases in the middle. As DNA, the CDR3 is TGTGCCAGCAGCTTCCCGGTTTATGGGGGCTACACCTTC. This gives the protein CASSFPVYGGYTF.

This chain uses TRBV30 with TRBJ2-2, with TRBD1 matching over 7 bases. Germline CDR1 GTSNPN, CDR2 SVGIG (reference sequence). V trimming: 0 bases; J trimming: 6 bases; junction bases outside the gene matches: 7. This CDR3 is built from 15 residues. The DNA of the CDR3 is TGTGCCTGGAGTGTACGACAGGGAGTCGCCGGGGAGCTGTTTTTT. Its protein product is CAWSVRQGVAGELFF.